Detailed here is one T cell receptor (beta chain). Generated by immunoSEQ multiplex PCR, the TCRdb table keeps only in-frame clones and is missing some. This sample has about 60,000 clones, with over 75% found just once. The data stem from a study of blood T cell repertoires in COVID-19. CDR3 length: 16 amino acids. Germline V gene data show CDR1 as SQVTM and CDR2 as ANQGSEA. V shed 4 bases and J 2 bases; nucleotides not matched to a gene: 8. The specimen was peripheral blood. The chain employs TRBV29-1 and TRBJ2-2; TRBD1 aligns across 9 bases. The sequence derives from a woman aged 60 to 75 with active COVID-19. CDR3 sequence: CSVVYPDRGNTGELFF. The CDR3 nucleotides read TGCAGCGTTGTCTACCCGGACAGGGGAAACACCGGGGAGCTGTTTTTT.